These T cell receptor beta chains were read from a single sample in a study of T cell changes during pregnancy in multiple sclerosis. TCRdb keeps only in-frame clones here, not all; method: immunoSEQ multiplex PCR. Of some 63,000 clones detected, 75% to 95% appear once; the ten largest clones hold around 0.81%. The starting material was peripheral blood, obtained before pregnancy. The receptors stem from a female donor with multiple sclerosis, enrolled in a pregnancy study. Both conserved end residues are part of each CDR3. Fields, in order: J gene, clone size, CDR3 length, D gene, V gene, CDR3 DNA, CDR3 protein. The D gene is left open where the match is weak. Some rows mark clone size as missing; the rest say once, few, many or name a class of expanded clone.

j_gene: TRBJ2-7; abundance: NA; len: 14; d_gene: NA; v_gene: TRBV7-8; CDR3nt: TGTGCCAGCAGCTTAGTAGCCTATGCCTACGAGCAGTACTTC; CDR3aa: CASSLVAYAYEQYF
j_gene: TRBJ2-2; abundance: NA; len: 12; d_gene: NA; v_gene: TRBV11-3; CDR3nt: TGTGCCAGCAGCCCCCCTTCGGGGGAGCTGTTTTTT; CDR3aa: CASSPPSGELFF
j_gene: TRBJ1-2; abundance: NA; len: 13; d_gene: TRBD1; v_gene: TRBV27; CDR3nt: TGTGCCAGCAACGACAGGGTTAAGTATGGCTACACCTTC; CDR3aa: CASNDRVKYGYTF
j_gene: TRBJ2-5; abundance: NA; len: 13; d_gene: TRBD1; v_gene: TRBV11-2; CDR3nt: TGTGCCAGCAGCCCCGGACAGGGGTCGACCCAGTACTTC; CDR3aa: CASSPGQGSTQYF
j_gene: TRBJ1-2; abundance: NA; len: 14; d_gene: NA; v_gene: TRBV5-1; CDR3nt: TGCGCCAGCAGTCCTGACGGGAGAACCTATGGCTACACCTTC; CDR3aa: CASSPDGRTYGYTF
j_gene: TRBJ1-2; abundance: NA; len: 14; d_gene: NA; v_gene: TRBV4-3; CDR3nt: TGCGCCAGCAGCCAAGACCTCCAGAACTATGGCTACACCTTC; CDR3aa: CASSQDLQNYGYTF
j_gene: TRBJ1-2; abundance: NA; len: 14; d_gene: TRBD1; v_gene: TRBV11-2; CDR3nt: TGTGCCAGCAGCCAACGAGACAGGGTCCATGGCTACACCTTC; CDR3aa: CASSQRDRVHGYTF
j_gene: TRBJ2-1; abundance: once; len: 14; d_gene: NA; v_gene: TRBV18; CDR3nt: TGTGCCAGCTCACCGACAGGCATCTACAATGAGCAGTTCTTC; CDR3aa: CASSPTGIYNEQFF
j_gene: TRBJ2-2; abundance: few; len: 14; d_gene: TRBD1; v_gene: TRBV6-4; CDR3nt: TGTGCCAGCAGTGACAGGGGGCACACCGGGGAGCTGTTTTTT; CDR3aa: CASSDRGHTGELFF
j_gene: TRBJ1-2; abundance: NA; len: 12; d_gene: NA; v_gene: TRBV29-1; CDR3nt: TGCAGCGTTTTTGAGGTTGGCTATGGCTACACCTTC; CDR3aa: CSVFEVGYGYTF
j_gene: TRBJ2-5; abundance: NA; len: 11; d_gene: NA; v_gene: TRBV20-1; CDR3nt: TGCAGTGCTAGCCCTTTAGAGACCCAGTACTTC; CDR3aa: CSASPLETQYF
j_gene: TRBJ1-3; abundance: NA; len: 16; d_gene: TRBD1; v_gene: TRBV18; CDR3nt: TGTGCCAGCTCAGAAGGACAGGGGGCCGCTGGAAACACCATATATTTT; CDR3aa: CASSEGQGAAGNTIYF
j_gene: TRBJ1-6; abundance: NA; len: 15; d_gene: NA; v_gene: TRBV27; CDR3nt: TGTGCCAGCAGTTATCGGGCAGGGCTTAATTCACCCCTCCACTTT; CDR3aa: CASSYRAGLNSPLHF
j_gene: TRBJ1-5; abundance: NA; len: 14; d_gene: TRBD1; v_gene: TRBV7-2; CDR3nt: TGTGCCAGCAGCCCAGGACAGGGCAATCAGCCCCAGCATTTT; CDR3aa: CASSPGQGNQPQHF
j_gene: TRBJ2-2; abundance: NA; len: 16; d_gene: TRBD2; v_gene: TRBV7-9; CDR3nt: TGTGCCAGCAGCCCAGGACTAGCGGGGGTCACCGGGGAGCTGTTTTTT; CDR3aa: CASSPGLAGVTGELFF
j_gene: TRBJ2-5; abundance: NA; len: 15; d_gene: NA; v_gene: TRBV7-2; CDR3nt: TGTGCCAGCAGCTTAGGGGCCAGGGTAGGAGAGACCCAGTACTTC; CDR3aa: CASSLGARVGETQYF
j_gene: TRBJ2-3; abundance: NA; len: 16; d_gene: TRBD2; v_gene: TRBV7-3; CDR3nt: TGTGCCAGCAGCTGGACTAGCGGGGGGACCAGGGATACGCAGTATTTT; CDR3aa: CASSWTSGGTRDTQYF
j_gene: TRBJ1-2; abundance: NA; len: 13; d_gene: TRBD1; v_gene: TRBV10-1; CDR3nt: TGCGCCAGCAGCCCGACAGGGGCGTATGGCTACACCTTC; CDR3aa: CASSPTGAYGYTF
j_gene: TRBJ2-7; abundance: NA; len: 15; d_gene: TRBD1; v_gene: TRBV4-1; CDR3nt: TGCGCCAGCAGCCAAGATGTGGGACAGGGGAACGAGCAGTACTTC; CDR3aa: CASSQDVGQGNEQYF
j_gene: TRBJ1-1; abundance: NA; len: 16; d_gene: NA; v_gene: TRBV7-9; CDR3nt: TGTGCCAGCAGCTTAGACCGCTCCGGGGGGAACACTGAAGCTTTCTTT; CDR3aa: CASSLDRSGGNTEAFF
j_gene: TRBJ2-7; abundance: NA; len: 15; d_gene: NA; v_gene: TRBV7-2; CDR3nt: TGTGCCAGCAGCTTAACAACTGACAGTCTCTACGAGCAGTACTTC; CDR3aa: CASSLTTDSLYEQYF